These 31 T cell receptor beta chains were sequenced from one sample in a study of identical twins. TCRdb reprocessed the 5' RACE reads with MiXCR, giving one entry per CDR3 protein. The sample has fewer than 500,000 distinct CDR3 sequences, roughly an eighth seen once; the top ten hold approximately 1%. These records were also assigned to another study, of yellow fever vaccine responses in identical twins.

Sequences were obtained from CD4+ T cells sorted from blood. These receptor sequences come from a woman younger than 30 in good health.

The V call is TRBV2, the J call TRBJ2-3; tentative D call: TRBD2 (5 bases). The CDR3 is made up of 14 amino acids. The V end lost 5 bases, the J end lost 0 bases, and 9 bases lay between the germline ends. CDR1 SNHLY and CDR2 FYNNEI come from the germline V gene. The CDR3 loop is CASSFQRSTDTQYF. CDR3 bases: TGTGCCAGCAGTTTCCAGCGGAGCACAGATACGCAGTATTTT. Combining the CDR3 with reference TRBV2 and TRBJ2-3 gives the whole variable domain EPEVTQTPSHQVTQMGQEVILRCVPISNHLYFYWYRQILGQKVEFLVSFYNNEISEKSEIFDDQFSVERPDGSNFTLKIRSTKLEDSAMYFCASSFQRSTDTQYFGPGTRLTVL.

The CDR3 nucleotides are TGCGCCAGCAGTCGGGACAGACTGTCTGGTGGCTACACCTTC. Protein sequence: CASSRDRLSGGYTF. V usage is TRBV10-2 and J usage is TRBJ1-2; 7 positions agree with TRBD1. CDR3 length: 14 amino acids. Germline V gene lookup returns CDR1 WSHSY and CDR2 SAAADI. J lost 7 bases, V lost 5 bases, and 10 bases had no gene match.

The V gene is TRBV5-1, the J gene TRBJ2-5; D possibly corresponds to TRBD1 (5 bases). CDR3 length equals 13 residues. The V and J ends lost 3 bases and 5 bases respectively, with 11 bases between them. The germline CDR1 and CDR2 sequences are SGHRS and YFSETQ. CDR3 sequence (DNA): TGCGCCAGCAGCTATCAGGGTCGGGAGACCCAGTACTTC. It specifies CASSYQGRETQYF.

In nucleotides, the CDR3 is TGTGCCAGCACCCCCCGACCTACTAGCGGGAGGGCCTCTAGCACCGGGGAGCTGTTTTTT. Its translation: CASTPRPTSGRASSTGELFF. The J gene is TRBJ2-2, the V gene TRBV6-2 or TRBV6-3, with 13 bases fitting TRBD2. CDR1 is MNHEY, CDR2 SVGEGT, per germline. J was trimmed by 4 bases and V by 7 bases; bases with no gene match: 18. The CDR3 contains 20 residues.

This clonotype came up a few times. The chain couples TRBV12-5 to TRBJ2-5; D is ambiguous. The length of the CDR3 is 9 residues. Germline values: CDR1 LGHNT, CDR2 FRNRAP. Here the CDR3 reads CSFQETQYF. The DNA for the CDR3 is TGTTCGTTCCAAGAGACCCAGTACTTC.

This clonotype was observed many times. The genes are TRBV5-1 and TRBJ2-3, with D uncertain. Germline lookup yields CDR1 SGHRS and CDR2 YFSETQ. V was shortened by 5 bases and J by 0 bases, with 16 bases between the two germline ends. CDR3 size: 16 residues. The CDR3, as DNA: TGCGCCAGCAGGCAGGACGGTAACTCTAGCACAGATACGCAGTATTTT. Translating it yields CASRQDGNSSTDTQYF.

This rearrangement joins TRBV18 to TRBJ2-7; TRBD2 aligns across 10 bases. This CDR3 is 14 amino acids long. V lost 2 bases and J lost 4; bases outside the gene matches: 2. The germline CDR1 and CDR2 sequences are KGHSH and LQKENI. The CDR3 loop is CASSPISGRYEQYF. CDR3 DNA sequence: TGTGCCAGCTCACCAATTAGCGGGAGGTACGAGCAGTACTTC.

The gene calls are TRBV6-2 or TRBV6-3 and TRBJ1-5, with D possibly matching TRBD1 (6 bases). This CDR3 has 15 amino acids. From germline, CDR1 is MNHEY and CDR2 SVGEGT. V was pared by 2 bases and J by 6 bases, with 14 bases between. CDR3 in DNA: TGTGCCAGCAGTTACCAACAGGGTAACGGTCAGCCCCAGCATTTT. As protein: CASSYQQGNGQPQHF.

This chain uses TRBV9 with TRBJ2-3; D is unclear. V lost 0 bases and J lost 2, with 10 bases in between. The CDR3 is 15 amino acids. Germline V gene lookup returns CDR1 SGDLS and CDR2 YYNGEE. CDR3 sequence: CASSVGVENTDTQYF. The CDR3 nucleotides read TGTGCCAGCAGCGTAGGAGTCGAGAACACAGATACGCAGTATTTT.

This clonotype turned up a few times. V and J are TRBV4-1 and TRBJ2-6; TRBD2 matches at 12 bases. The CDR3 runs to 19 residues. Germline CDR1 and CDR2: MGHRA and YSYEKL. The ends lost 7 bases at V and 0 bases at J; junction bases unmatched: 10. CDR3 DNA sequence: TGCGCCAGCACAAAATGGACTAGCGGGAAAACCTCTGGGGCCAACGTCCTGACTTTC. As protein: CASTKWTSGKTSGANVLTF.

This clonotype was counted between two and nine times. The V call is TRBV5-1, the J call TRBJ1-2, with unresolved D. This CDR3 is built from 14 residues. In germline, CDR1 is SGHRS, CDR2 YFSETQ. V was shortened by 0 bases and J by 0 bases, with 6 bases between the two germline ends. The CDR3 DNA is TGCGCCAGCAGCTTGGAAGCGTCTAACTATGGCTACACCTTC. Translated: CASSLEASNYGYTF.

The sample holds a few counts of this clonotype. The CDR3: CASIKTSGQETQYF. The CDR3 nucleotides are TGTGCCAGCATCAAAACTAGCGGTCAAGAGACCCAGTACTTC. J is TRBJ2-5 and V is TRBV5-5; 8 bases line up with TRBD2. V shed 6 bases, J shed 2 bases, and the junction held 6 bases outside the gene matches. This CDR3 comprises 14 residues. CDR1 is SGHKS, CDR2 YYEKEE, per germline (reference sequence).

CDR3 sequence: CASRGPGQTTGELFF. CDR3 nucleotides: TGTGCCAGCAGAGGACCCGGACAGACGACCGGGGAGCTGTTTTTT. V gene TRBV2 combines with J gene TRBJ2-2; D perhaps matches TRBD1 (6 bases). V dropped 6 bases and J dropped 5 bases, with 16 bases sitting between them. The CDR3 is made up of 15 amino acids. The germline V gene has CDR1 SNHLY and CDR2 FYNNEI. The variable domain in full, completed from reference TRBV2 and TRBJ2-2, reads EPEVTQTPSHQVTQMGQEVILRCVPISNHLYFYWYRQILGQKVEFLVSFYNNEISEKSEIFDDQFSVERPDGSNFTLKIRSTKLEDSAMYFCASRGPGQTTGELFFGEGSRLTVL.

The V and J genes are TRBV20-1 and TRBJ2-7; no firm D call. Germline V CDR1 and CDR2: DFQATT, SNEGSKA (reference sequence). The CDR3 loop spans 12 amino acids. The CDR3 sequence is CRVYCPYYEQYF. As DNA, the CDR3 is TGCAGGGTCTATTGCCCCTACTACGAGCAGTACTTC.

The chain is built from TRBV10-3 and TRBJ2-7; D is perhaps TRBD1 (6 bases). The V end was cut by 6 bases, the J end by 4 bases, with 10 bases between. Germline V gene lookup returns CDR1 ENHRY and CDR2 SYGVKD. The CDR3 sequence is 12 residues long. CDR3: CAISQTGYEQYF. As DNA, the CDR3 is TGTGCCATCAGCCAGACAGGTTACGAGCAGTACTTC.

This chain links TRBV12-3 or TRBV12-4 with TRBJ2-1; 9 bases are shared with TRBD2. V lost 1 base and J lost 0; bases outside the gene matches: 16. The CDR3 consists of 21 residues. The CDR3 here is CASSLVPLAGQINSSYNEQFF. The DNA of the CDR3 is TGTGCCAGCAGTTTAGTCCCCCTAGCGGGGCAAATAAATTCCTCCTACAATGAGCAGTTCTTC.

This chain uses TRBV7-9 with TRBJ2-7; D is perhaps TRBD1 (7 bases). The length of the CDR3 is 14 residues. Germline CDR1 and CDR2: SEHNR and FQNEAQ (reference sequence). The V end lost 0 bases, the J end lost 5 bases, and 11 bases lay between the germline ends. The CDR3 is CASSLARGVDEQYF. Written as DNA, the CDR3 is TGTGCCAGCAGCTTAGCCAGGGGGGTCGACGAGCAGTACTTC.

V usage is TRBV18 and J usage is TRBJ1-6; 7 bases are shared with TRBD1. CDR1 is KGHSH, CDR2 LQKENI, per germline. The CDR3 covers 15 residues. Losses at the gene ends were 1 base for V and 7 bases for J; bases not matched to a gene: 4. The CDR3 spells CASSPRGQINSPLHF. The CDR3 DNA follows: TGTGCCAGCTCACCACGGGGACAGATAAATTCACCCCTCCACTTT.

V usage is TRBV6-6 and J usage is TRBJ1-4, with a tentative D call TRBD1 (5 bases). The germline CDR1 and CDR2 sequences are MNHNY and SVGAGI (reference sequence). V lost 8 bases, J lost 6 bases, and 13 bases lay in between. This CDR3 contains 13 residues. The CDR3 here is CASQDNVDEKLFF. In nucleotides, the CDR3 is TGTGCCAGCCAGGACAACGTCGATGAAAAACTGTTTTTT.

This chain joins TRBV5-1 and TRBJ2-5, with 11 positions matching TRBD2. This CDR3 region has 16 residues. CDR1 is SGHRS, CDR2 YFSETQ, per germline. V shed 4 bases, J shed 1 base, and the junction held 6 bases outside the gene matches. CDR3 loop: CASSAGTSGGQETQYF. DNA of the CDR3: TGCGCCAGCAGCGCCGGGACTAGCGGCGGCCAAGAGACCCAGTACTTC.

This clonotype was observed a handful of times. The J gene is TRBJ2-1, the V gene TRBV28, with 10 bases that match TRBD2. Germline-derived CDR1 and CDR2 are MDHEN and SYDVKM. The V gene end was trimmed by 11 bases and the J gene end by 8 bases; junction bases not matched to a gene: 12. This CDR3 spans 14 amino acids. CDR3 region: CASKAGGPMDEQFF. The DNA of the CDR3 is TGTGCCTCAAAAGCGGGAGGGCCGATGGATGAGCAGTTCTTC.

V usage is TRBV6-5 and J usage is TRBJ2-5; D remains ambiguous. Trimming stripped 0 bases from V and 7 bases from J, with 15 bases between. Germline CDR1 and CDR2: MNHEY and SVGAGI. This CDR3 comprises 15 residues. CDR3 in amino acids: CASSYSESVIRTQYF. The CDR3, as DNA: TGTGCCAGCAGTTACTCGGAATCTGTGATACGGACCCAGTACTTC.

The chain uses TRBV7-2 and TRBJ2-5; tentatively, D is TRBD1 or TRBD2 (5 bases each). In germline, CDR1 is SGHTA, CDR2 FQGNSA. The CDR3 loop spans 15 amino acids. Trimming removed 2 bases at V and 5 bases at J, with 15 bases between. This CDR3 is CASSLSGATGETQYF. CDR3 in DNA: TGTGCCAGCAGCTTATCTGGGGCCACGGGGGAGACCCAGTACTTC.

This clonotype was picked up a small number of times. Given a much more abundant clone one base away, this may be a read error. The chain links TRBV6-1 to TRBJ2-7; TRBD1 agrees at 9 bases. Looked up from germline, CDR1 is MNHNS and CDR2 is SASEGT. CDR3 length: 14 amino acids. Losses at the gene ends were 5 bases for V and 3 bases for J; bases not matched to a gene: 5. The CDR3 nucleotides read TGTGCCAGCAGTACGCCGGGACAGGGCTACGAGCAGTACTTC. The encoded protein is CASSTPGQGYEQYF.

The rearrangement links TRBV27 to TRBJ1-2; D not certain. The CDR3 covers 13 residues. V was trimmed by 0 bases and J by 8 bases, leaving 10 bases between them. From germline, CDR1 is MNHEY and CDR2 SMNVEV (reference sequence). For the CDR3, the DNA is TGTGCCAGCAGTTTATCAAGATTATACGGCTACACCTTC. It codes for CASSLSRLYGYTF.

This clonotype was observed a handful of times. V gene TRBV6-6 combines with J gene TRBJ1-2; no clear D gene. The CDR3 is 13 amino acids. V dropped 10 bases and J dropped 0 bases, with 12 bases sitting between them. Per germline, CDR1 MNHNY and CDR2 SVGAGI (reference sequence). The CDR3 sequence is CATLIQANYGYTF. DNA of the CDR3: TGTGCCACCTTAATCCAGGCTAACTATGGCTACACCTTC.

Only a few counts were recorded for this clonotype. V usage is TRBV2 and J usage is TRBJ1-3; no reliable D call. The CDR3 runs 15 residues. Germline V gives CDR1 SNHLY, CDR2 FYNNEI. V lost 7 bases and J 0 bases, leaving 13 bases between the germline ends. The CDR3 DNA follows: TGTGCCAGCATCTATGGACGCCACTCTGGAAACACCATATATTTT. Translating it yields CASIYGRHSGNTIYF.

A remark on this clonotype: Germline and junction disagree at one end, which may indicate a read error. The chain employs TRBV3-1 and TRBJ2-1, with TRBD2 matching 11 bases. The germline gives CDR1 LGHDT, CDR2 YNNKEL (reference sequence). The CDR3 has 19 residues. CDR3 in amino acids: CTSCSYSGGASRFGHEQFF. The CDR3 DNA reads TGTACCAGCTGTTCTTATAGCGGGGGGGCCAGTCGGTTCGGACATGAGCAGTTCTTC.

This chain uses TRBV21-1 with TRBJ2-7; TRBD2 was called by the table and not checked on the DNA. TRBV21-1 is an annotated pseudogene. The CDR3 contains 17 residues. The CDR3: CASSNGLAGVFCYEQYF. CDR3 nucleotides: TGTGCCAGCAGCAATGGTCTAGCGGGTGTCTTCTGCTACGAGCAGTACTTC.

The rearrangement joins TRBV29-1 to TRBJ2-7, with 8 bases matching TRBD2. This CDR3 has 13 residues. J lost 7 bases, V lost 6 bases, and 11 bases had no gene match. Germline lookup yields CDR1 SQVTM and CDR2 ANQGSEA. The CDR3, as DNA: TGCAGCGTAGAACCGGGACTAGGAAAGGAGCAGTACTTC. Translated: CSVEPGLGKEQYF.

There are many counts of this clonotype. V and J are TRBV10-3 and TRBJ1-6; D unresolved. V was shortened by 7 bases and J by 10 bases, with 11 bases between the two germline ends. Per germline, CDR1 ENHRY and CDR2 SYGVKD. This CDR3 spans 12 amino acids. CDR3 sequence (DNA): TGTGCCATCAAGGAGGTGAGGTCACCCCTCCACTTT. The encoded protein is CAIKEVRSPLHF.